This is a list of T cell receptor beta chains from one sample in a study of T cell clones after liver transplantation. Method: immunoSEQ multiplex PCR; TCRdb's copy keeps in-frame clones and lacks some. The sample carries around 20,000 clones, 75% to 90% recorded once. The sequencing used CD8+ T cells from blood, collected approximately 45 months after liver transplant. These receptors were obtained from a human patient who received a liver transplant. Some T cells may arise from the graft donor. The CDR3 runs from the conserved cysteine through the conserved F or W. The order of the fields is J gene, clone size, D gene, V gene, CDR3 protein, CDR3 DNA. A D gene is named only where the DNA matches it firmly. Rows give clone size only sometimes, using once, few, many, or a class for an expanded clone.

>TRBJ1-1|NA|NA|TRBV18
CASSPPTSEAFF
TGTGCCAGCTCACCACCGACCAGTGAAGCTTTCTTT
>TRBJ2-3|NA|NA|TRBV7-9
CASREITDTQYF
TGTGCCAGCAGGGAAATCACAGATACGCAGTATTTT
>TRBJ1-4|NA|NA|TRBV7-8
CASSNTFRGKREKLFF
TGTGCCAGCAGCAATACCTTTAGGGGGAAGCGTGAAAAACTGTTTTTT
>TRBJ1-1|NA|NA|TRBV27
CASSPGGAGLTEAFF
TGTGCCAGCAGCCCCGGCGGCGCCGGACTCACTGAAGCTTTCTTT
>TRBJ1-1|NA|NA|TRBV28
CASSFPPAGTEAFF
TGTGCCAGCAGTTTCCCCCCGGCGGGCACTGAAGCTTTCTTT
>TRBJ1-5|NA|NA|TRBV27
CASSPFGTENNQPQHF
TGTGCCAGCAGTCCTTTCGGGACGGAAAACAATCAGCCCCAGCATTTT
>TRBJ2-2|NA|NA|TRBV28
CASSPTKGNGLNTGELFF
TGTGCCAGCAGCCCTACCAAGGGGAACGGGTTAAACACCGGGGAGCTGTTTTTT
>TRBJ1-2|once|NA|TRBV13
CASSFGATLLYGYTF
TGTGCCAGCAGCTTCGGAGCCACCCTTCTCTATGGCTACACCTTC
>TRBJ1-5|NA|TRBD1|TRBV15
CATSGGQGGGYQPQHF
TGTGCCACCAGCGGGGGTCAGGGAGGGGGCTATCAGCCCCAGCATTTT
>TRBJ2-3|NA|NA|TRBV2
CATSRLGTIEDTQYF
TGTGCCACCTCTCGGCTAGGGACGATCGAAGATACGCAGTATTTT
>TRBJ2-4|NA|NA|TRBV7-9
CASVLSGTKNIQYF
TGTGCCAGCGTACTTTCCGGGACCAAAAACATTCAGTACTTC
>TRBJ1-5|NA|NA|TRBV27
CASSFTGIQPQHF
TGTGCCAGCAGTTTTACAGGGATCCAGCCCCAGCATTTT
>TRBJ2-7|medium-sized|TRBD2|TRBV27
CASRSGLAGLYEQYF
TGTGCCAGCAGGTCGGGACTAGCGGGACTCTACGAGCAGTACTTC
>TRBJ2-1|once|NA|TRBV1
CTSNPTPKENNEQFF
TGCACCAGCAACCCGACTCCCAAAGAAAACAATGAGCAGTTCTTC
>TRBJ2-7|NA|TRBD1|TRBV19
CASSPGQTYEQYF
TGTGCCAGTAGTCCGGGACAGACCTACGAGCAGTACTTC
>TRBJ1-1|NA|NA|TRBV6-1
CASSEPGAQEGTEAFF
TGTGCCAGCAGTGAACCAGGGGCCCAAGAAGGCACTGAAGCTTTCTTT
>TRBJ1-4|NA|NA|TRBV7-9
CASSAGTQEKLFF
TGTGCCAGCAGCGCCGGGACTCAAGAAAAACTGTTTTTT
>TRBJ2-1|NA|NA|TRBV29-1
CSVEDVAALAYNEQFF
TGCAGCGTTGAAGATGTGGCAGCACTTGCCTACAATGAGCAGTTCTTC
>TRBJ2-7|NA|TRBD2|TRBV19
CASMEAGYQNEQYF
TGTGCCAGTATGGAAGCGGGATATCAAAACGAGCAGTACTTC
>TRBJ2-5|NA|NA|TRBV28
CASSLPPVSFQETQYF
TGTGCCAGCAGTTTGCCGCCCGTCTCGTTCCAAGAGACCCAGTACTTC
>TRBJ2-7|once|NA|TRBV6-7
CASRRDFGEQYF
TGTGCCAGCAGACGAGACTTCGGGGAGCAGTACTTC